This T cell receptor beta chain was captured in a study of T-cell memory formation after mild COVID-19. Across the study: Most TCR clusters belonged to a single donor.

From germline, CDR1 is SGHNT and CDR2 YYREEE (reference sequence). The CDR3 spans 16 residues. Unmatched junction bases numbered 14, after V lost 6 bases and J lost 3 bases. This clonotype was recorded a few times. What it binds is unknown. Libraries for TCRalpha and TCRbeta carried sample barcodes and unique molecular identifiers via 5'RACE. TCRdb processed the 5' RACE reads anew with MiXCR; each CDR3 protein has one entry. The sample consists of fewer than 150,000 distinct CDR3 sequences, about 20% of them appearing once. General study findings and limits: CD4+ contracting clones were found mainly in CM and EM, and CD8+ ones in EMRA.

Input material: PBMCs or a T cell subset sorted from them (not recorded which). The rearrangement joins TRBV5-4 to TRBJ1-2, with 7 positions matching TRBD1. The sequence was collected from a man younger than 30 who had mild COVID-19 (a few samples of this study predate the infection). Cell type and time point are not known. The CDR3 region has the DNA TGTGCCAGCAACCGACCCGGGACAGCGGGCTACTATGGCTACACCTTC. Protein sequence: CASNRPGTAGYYGYTF.